This TCR beta chain comes out of a study of response to subunit inactivated influenza vaccine. Study-wide results and limits: There was a suggestion from the authors that each seasonal influenza vaccination recruits few new T cells.

TCRdb re-derived calls from the RT-PCR reads in MiXCR, one entry per CDR3 protein. This sample has roughly 710,000 distinct CDR3 sequences, with 12% to 15% found just once. This clonotype has just a few counts. Its antigen is unknown. V was shortened by 1 base and J by 7 bases, with 12 bases between the two germline ends. CDR1 SGHRS and CDR2 YFSETQ come from the germline V gene. CDR3 size: 14 residues. The source of this sequence is a man aged 50 to 59 who received an inactivated influenza vaccine. Specimen: PBMCs from blood, collected 14 to 15 days before vaccination. The chain combines TRBV5-1 with TRBJ2-1; D is unclear. As DNA, the CDR3 is TGCGCCAGCAGCTTGACCGTTGTAGGGAATGAGCAGTTCTTC. This encodes CASSLTVVGNEQFF.